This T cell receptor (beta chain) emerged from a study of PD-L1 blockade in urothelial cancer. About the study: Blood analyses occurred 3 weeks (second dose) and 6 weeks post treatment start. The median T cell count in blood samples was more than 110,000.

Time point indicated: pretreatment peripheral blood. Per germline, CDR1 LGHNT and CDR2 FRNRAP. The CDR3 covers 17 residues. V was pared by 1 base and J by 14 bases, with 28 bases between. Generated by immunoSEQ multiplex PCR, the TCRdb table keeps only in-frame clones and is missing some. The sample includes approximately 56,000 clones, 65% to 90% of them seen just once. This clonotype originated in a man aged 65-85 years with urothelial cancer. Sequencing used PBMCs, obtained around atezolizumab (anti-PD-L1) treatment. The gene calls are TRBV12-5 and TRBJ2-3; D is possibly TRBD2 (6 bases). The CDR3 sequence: CASGLGALTGDDRYAYF. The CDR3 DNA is TGTGCTAGTGGTTTGGGAGCTCTTACGGGAGATGACAGATACGCGTATTTT.